The present entry profiles one T cell receptor beta chain with its context. The entry originates in a study of T cells in Graves' hyperthyroidism and ophthalmopathy. Isolation of PBMCs was performed on 8.5 to 10 ml fresh peripheral blood. The CDR3 runs to 12 residues. V was pared by 4 bases and J by 7 bases, with 5 bases of the junction left unmatched. Germline V lookup: CDR1 GTSNPN, CDR2 SVGIG (reference sequence). TCR beta CDR3 regions were amplified from RNA. The TCR CDR3 was amplified in a first-round RT-PCR using the HTBI primer set. TCRdb fed the multiplex PCR reads into MiXCR, producing one record per CDR3 protein. The repertoire includes some 570,000 distinct CDR3 sequences, about 15% of them detected once, and approximately 15% sits in the top ten.

The sample taken for sequencing was blood. The source is a woman in her late teens or twenties with Graves' ophthalmopathy. The chain combines TRBV30 with TRBJ1-2, with 8 bases fitting TRBD1. The CDR3 nucleotides read TGTGCCTGGACAGGGGGCGCAGGTGGCTACACCTTC. Residues: CAWTGGAGGYTF.